This TCR beta chain emerged from a study of cytotoxic CD8 clonotypes in ibrutinib-treated CLL. Study-level information: There were about a dozen relapsed/refractory patients and roughly 15 treatment-naive patients, and 17 to 18 were IGHV unmutated. Each sample contained, on average, roughly 260,000 productive templates and 95,000 or so productive rearrangements.

Note on this clone: Its cognate antigen is unknown.

From germline, CDR1 is SQVTM and CDR2 ANQGSEA. This CDR3 region has 11 residues. V lost 8 bases and J lost 7, with 11 bases in between. Whole-study results and caveats: Few clonotypes were public, and these shrank or held steady under treatment. Investigators sampled sustained-remission and progressing patients at differing times.

Here immunoSEQ multiplex PCR was the method, and the copy in TCRdb shows in-frame clones only, minus some. Altogether 160,000 or so clones are present, more than 80% being singletons, with the ten largest covering under 5.5%. The sample in question was PBMCs, obtained after 24 months of ibrutinib treatment. This rearrangement joins TRBV29-1 to TRBJ2-2; possibly TRBD2 for D (6 bases). The receptor was derived from a human donor with chronic lymphocytic leukemia. The CDR3 DNA reads as TGCAGCTTATACGGGGGCGGGGAGCTGTTTTTT. Translating gives CSLYGGGELFF.